This T cell receptor (beta chain) was sequenced during a study of CD8+CD57+ T cells in acquired aplastic anemia. Study details: Sorted CD4+ and CD8+ cells gave a mean 3.2 ug DNA, range 0.2 to 27.4 ug.

Patients chosen for sequencing had CD8+CD57+ cells that had expanded, as shown by flow cytometry. Profiling of TCR beta VDJ combinations and CDR3 sequences used genomic DNA as template. From the reads, TCRdb called clonotypes with MiXCR, one entry per CDR3 protein. The sample yields under 250,000 distinct CDR3 sequences, about 44% seen once. The V gene lost 1 base and the J gene lost 5 bases, with 6 bases spanning the gap. Germline-derived CDR1 and CDR2 are DFQATT and SNEGSKA (reference sequence). This CDR3 contains 12 residues. On this clonotype itself: The antigen remains undetermined.

Study findings and constraints: Patient and control CD8+ Simpson's diversity was not significantly different. Almost 30 CD8+ CDR3 sequences occurred in both the patients and the controls.

Sequenced input: sorted CD4+, CD8+, or CD8+CD57+ T cells (not recorded which) from PBMCs. This receptor was identified in a human donor with aplastic anemia. The chain has TRBV20-1 and TRBJ2-1; D not certain. The CDR3 coding sequence is TGCAGTGCTAGAGGAGCCAACAATGAGCAGTTCTTC. Translation: CSARGANNEQFF.